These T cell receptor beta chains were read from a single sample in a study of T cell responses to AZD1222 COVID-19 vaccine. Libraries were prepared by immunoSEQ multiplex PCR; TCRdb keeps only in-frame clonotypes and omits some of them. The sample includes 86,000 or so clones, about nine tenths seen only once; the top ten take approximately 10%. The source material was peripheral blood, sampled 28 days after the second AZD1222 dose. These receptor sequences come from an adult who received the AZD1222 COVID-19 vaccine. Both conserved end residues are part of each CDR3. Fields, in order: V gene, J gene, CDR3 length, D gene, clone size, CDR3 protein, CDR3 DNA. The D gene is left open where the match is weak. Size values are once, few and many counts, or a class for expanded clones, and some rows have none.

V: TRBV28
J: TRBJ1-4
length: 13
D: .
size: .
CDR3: CASSLSGGSKLFF
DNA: TGTGCCAGCAGTTTATCCGGGGGCTCAAAACTGTTTTTT

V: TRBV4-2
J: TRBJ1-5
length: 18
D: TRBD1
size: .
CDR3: CASSQGTGATDSNQPQHF
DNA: TGTGCCAGCAGCCAAGGGACAGGGGCTACCGATAGCAATCAGCCCCAGCATTTT

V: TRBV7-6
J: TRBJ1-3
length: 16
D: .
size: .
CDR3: CASSAQLGARGNTIYF
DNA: TGTGCCAGCAGCGCCCAGTTGGGGGCGCGAGGAAACACCATATATTTT

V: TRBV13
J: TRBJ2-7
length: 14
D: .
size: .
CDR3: CASSLGLADDEQYF
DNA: TGTGCCAGCAGCTTAGGTCTAGCTGATGACGAGCAGTACTTC

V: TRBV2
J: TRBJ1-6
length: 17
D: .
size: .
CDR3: CASRPWGGPVYNSPLHF
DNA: TGTGCCAGCAGGCCCTGGGGGGGGCCCGTTTATAATTCACCCCTCCACTTT

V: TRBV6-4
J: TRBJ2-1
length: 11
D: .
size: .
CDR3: CATLGGNEQFF
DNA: TGTGCCACCCTAGGAGGCAATGAGCAGTTCTTC

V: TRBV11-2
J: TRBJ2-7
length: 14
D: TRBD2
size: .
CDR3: CASSIDGGSYEQYF
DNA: TGTGCCAGCAGCATCGACGGGGGGTCCTACGAGCAGTACTTC

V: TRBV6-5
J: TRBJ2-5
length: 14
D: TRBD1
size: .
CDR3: CASRLRGQGETQYF
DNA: TGTGCCAGCAGACTTAGGGGACAGGGGGAGACCCAGTACTTC

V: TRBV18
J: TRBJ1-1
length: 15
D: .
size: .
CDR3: CASSPPVASFTEAFF
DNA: TGTGCCAGCTCACCACCGGTTGCGTCGTTCACTGAAGCTTTCTTT

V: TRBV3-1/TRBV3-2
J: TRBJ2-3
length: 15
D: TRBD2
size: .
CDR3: CASSQTSEYTDTQYF
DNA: TGTGCCAGCAGCCAGACTAGCGAGTACACAGATACGCAGTATTTT

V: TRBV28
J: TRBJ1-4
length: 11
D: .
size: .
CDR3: CASKLNEKLFF
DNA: TGTGCCAGCAAATTGAATGAAAAACTGTTTTTT

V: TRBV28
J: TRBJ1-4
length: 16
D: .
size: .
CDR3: CASSRRTAATNEKLFF
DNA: TGTGCCAGCAGCCGCCGGACGGCTGCAACTAATGAAAAACTGTTTTTT

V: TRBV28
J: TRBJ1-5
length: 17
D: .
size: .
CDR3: CASSLSREGLSNQPQHF
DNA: TGTGCCAGCAGTTTATCCAGGGAGGGTTTAAGCAATCAGCCCCAGCATTTT

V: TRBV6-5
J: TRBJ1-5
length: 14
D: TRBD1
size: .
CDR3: CASRETGWGQPQHF
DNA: TGTGCCAGCAGAGAGACAGGGTGGGGTCAGCCCCAGCATTTT

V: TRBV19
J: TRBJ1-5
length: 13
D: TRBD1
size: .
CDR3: CASNTGVIQPQHF
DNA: TGTGCCAGTAACACAGGGGTAATTCAGCCCCAGCATTTT

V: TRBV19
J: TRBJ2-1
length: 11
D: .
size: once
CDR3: CASRLYNEQFF
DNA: TGTGCCAGTAGGCTCTACAATGAGCAGTTCTTC

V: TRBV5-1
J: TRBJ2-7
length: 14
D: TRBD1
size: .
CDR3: CASSLGQGSPEQYF
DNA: TGCGCCAGCAGCTTGGGACAGGGTTCCCCCGAGCAGTACTTC

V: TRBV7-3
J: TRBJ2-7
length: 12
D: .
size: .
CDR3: CASRDDSYEQYF
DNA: TGTGCCAGCAGGGACGACTCCTACGAGCAGTACTTC

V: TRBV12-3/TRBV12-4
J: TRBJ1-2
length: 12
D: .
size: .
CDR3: CASRDPGYGYTF
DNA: TGTGCCAGCAGGGACCCTGGATATGGCTACACCTTC

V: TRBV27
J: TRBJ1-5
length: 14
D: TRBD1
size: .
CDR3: CASSRTGGVQPQHF
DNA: TGTGCCAGCAGTCGGACAGGGGGCGTTCAGCCCCAGCATTTT

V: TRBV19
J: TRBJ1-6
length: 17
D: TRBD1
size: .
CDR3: CASSVLGGQGAKSPLHF
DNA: TGTGCCAGTAGTGTCCTCGGGGGACAGGGGGCAAAATCACCCCTCCACTTT

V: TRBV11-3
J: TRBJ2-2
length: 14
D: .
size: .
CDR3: CASSFFANTGELFF
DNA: TGTGCCAGCAGCTTCTTTGCGAACACCGGGGAGCTGTTTTTT

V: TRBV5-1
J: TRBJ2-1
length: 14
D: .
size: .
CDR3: CASSLTATNNEQFF
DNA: TGCGCCAGCAGCTTGACCGCCACAAACAATGAGCAGTTCTTC

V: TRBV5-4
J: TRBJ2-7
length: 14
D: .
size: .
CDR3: CASSLEGPLREQYF
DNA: TGTGCCAGCAGCTTGGAGGGACCCCTGAGGGAGCAGTACTTC

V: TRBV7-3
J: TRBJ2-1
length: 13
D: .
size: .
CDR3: CASTPTSYNEQFF
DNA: TGTGCCAGCACCCCGACATCCTACAATGAGCAGTTCTTC

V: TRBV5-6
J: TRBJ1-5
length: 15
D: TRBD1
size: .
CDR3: CASSFGTGSGQPQHF
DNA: TGTGCCAGCAGCTTTGGGACAGGGAGCGGTCAGCCCCAGCATTTT

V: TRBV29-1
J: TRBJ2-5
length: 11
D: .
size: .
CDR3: CSDSRQETQYF
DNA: TGCAGCGATAGCAGACAAGAGACCCAGTACTTC

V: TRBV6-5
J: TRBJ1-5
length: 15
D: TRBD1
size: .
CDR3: CASARGGQGDQPQHF
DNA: TGTGCCAGCGCTAGGGGTGGACAGGGGGATCAGCCCCAGCATTTT

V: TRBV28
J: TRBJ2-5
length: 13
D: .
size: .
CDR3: CASSGYEAETQYF
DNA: TGTGCCAGCAGTGGCTATGAGGCGGAGACCCAGTACTTC

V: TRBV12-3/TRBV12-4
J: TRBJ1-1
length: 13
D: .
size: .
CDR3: CASSSNRVTEAFF
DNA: TGTGCCAGCAGTTCCAACAGGGTCACTGAAGCTTTCTTT

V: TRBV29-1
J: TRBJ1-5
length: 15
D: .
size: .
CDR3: CSVADGLLGNQPQHF
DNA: TGCAGCGTTGCGGACGGACTTCTGGGCAATCAGCCCCAGCATTTT

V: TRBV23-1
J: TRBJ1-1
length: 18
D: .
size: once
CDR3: CASTHTRGGSDLNTEAFF
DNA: TGCGCCAGCACTCATACCCGGGGGGGATCCGATCTGAACACTGAAGCTTTCTTT

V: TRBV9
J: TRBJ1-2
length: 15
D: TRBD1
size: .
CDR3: CASSVATGVNYGYTF
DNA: TGTGCCAGCAGCGTCGCTACAGGGGTTAACTATGGCTACACCTTC

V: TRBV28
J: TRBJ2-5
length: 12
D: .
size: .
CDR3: CASRGVLETQYF
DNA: TGTGCCAGCCGCGGGGTTTTGGAGACCCAGTACTTC

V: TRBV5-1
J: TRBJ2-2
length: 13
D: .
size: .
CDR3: CASSFENTGELFF
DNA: TGCGCCAGCAGCTTCGAGAACACCGGGGAGCTGTTTTTT

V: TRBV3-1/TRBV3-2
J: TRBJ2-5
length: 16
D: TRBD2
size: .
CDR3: CASSQDPASGQETQYF
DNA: TGTGCCAGCAGCCAAGATCCGGCTAGCGGGCAAGAGACCCAGTACTTC

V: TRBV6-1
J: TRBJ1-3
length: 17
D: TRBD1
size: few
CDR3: CASSERTGVSSGNTIYF
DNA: TGTGCCAGCAGTGAGAGGACAGGGGTTAGCTCTGGAAACACCATATATTTT

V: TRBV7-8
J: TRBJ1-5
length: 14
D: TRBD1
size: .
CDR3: CASSRTGTNQPQHF
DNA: TGTGCCAGCAGTCGGACAGGTACCAATCAGCCCCAGCATTTT

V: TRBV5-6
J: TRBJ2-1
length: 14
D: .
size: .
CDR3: CASQPGPPRNEQFF
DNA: TGTGCCAGCCAACCAGGACCTCCGCGAAATGAGCAGTTCTTC

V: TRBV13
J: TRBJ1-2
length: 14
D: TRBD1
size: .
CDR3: CASSLRQGSYGYTF
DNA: TGTGCCAGCAGCCTCAGACAGGGTAGCTATGGCTACACCTTC

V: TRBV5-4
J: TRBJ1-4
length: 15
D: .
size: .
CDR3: CASSSLGATNEKLFF
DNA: TGTGCCAGCAGCTCCCTGGGAGCAACTAATGAAAAACTGTTTTTT

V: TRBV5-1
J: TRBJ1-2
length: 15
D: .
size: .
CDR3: CASSLVAETNYGYTF
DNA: TGCGCCAGCAGCTTGGTGGCAGAGACTAACTATGGCTACACCTTC

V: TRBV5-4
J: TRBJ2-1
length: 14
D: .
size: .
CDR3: CASSPRSAYNEQFF
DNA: TGTGCCAGCAGCCCTAGGTCTGCCTACAATGAGCAGTTCTTC

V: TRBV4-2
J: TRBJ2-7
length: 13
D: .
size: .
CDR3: CASSQDRGEKQYF
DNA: TGTGCCAGCAGCCAAGATCGTGGGGAGAAGCAGTACTTC

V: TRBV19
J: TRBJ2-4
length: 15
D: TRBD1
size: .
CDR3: CASSIYGQGKNIQYF
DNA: TGTGCCAGTAGTATCTACGGACAGGGAAAAAACATTCAGTACTTC

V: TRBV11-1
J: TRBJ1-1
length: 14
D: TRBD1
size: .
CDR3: CASSSQGVDTEAFF
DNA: TGTGCCAGCAGCTCACAGGGGGTTGACACTGAAGCTTTCTTT

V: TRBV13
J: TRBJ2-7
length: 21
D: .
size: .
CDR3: CASSSPFSPLTSQRKGDEQYF
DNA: TGTGCCAGCAGCTCCCCTTTTTCCCCTCTTACCTCTCAGAGGAAAGGAGACGAGCAGTACTTC

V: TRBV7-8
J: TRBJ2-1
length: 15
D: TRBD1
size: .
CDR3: CASSAHRGTYNEQFF
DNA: TGTGCCAGCAGCGCTCACAGGGGTACCTACAATGAGCAGTTCTTC

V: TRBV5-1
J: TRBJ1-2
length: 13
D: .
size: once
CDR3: CASSLSRNYGYTF
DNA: TGCGCCAGCAGCTTGAGCAGAAACTATGGCTACACCTTC

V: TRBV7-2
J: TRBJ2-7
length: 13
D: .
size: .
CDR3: CASSLGSQVGQYF
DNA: TGTGCCAGCAGCTTAGGTTCGCAGGTGGGGCAGTACTTC

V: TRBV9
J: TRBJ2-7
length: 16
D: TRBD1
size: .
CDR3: CASSVGPDRGAYEQYF
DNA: TGTGCCAGCAGCGTAGGACCGGACAGGGGTGCATACGAGCAGTACTTC

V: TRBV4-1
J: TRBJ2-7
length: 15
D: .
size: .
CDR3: CASSLGQHEPYEQYF
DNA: TGCGCCAGCAGCCTTGGACAGCATGAACCCTACGAGCAGTACTTC

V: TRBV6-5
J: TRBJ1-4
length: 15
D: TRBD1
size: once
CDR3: CASSYGQATNEKLFF
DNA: TGTGCCAGCAGTTACGGACAGGCAACTAATGAAAAACTGTTTTTT

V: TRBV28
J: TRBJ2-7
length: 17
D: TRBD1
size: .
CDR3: CASSSPTGGVGSGEQYF
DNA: TGTGCCAGCAGTTCGCCGACAGGGGGCGTTGGGTCGGGCGAGCAGTACTTC

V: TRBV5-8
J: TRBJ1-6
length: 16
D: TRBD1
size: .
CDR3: CASTAGTGSYNSPLHF
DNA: TGTGCCAGCACCGCCGGGACAGGGTCCTATAATTCACCCCTCCACTTT

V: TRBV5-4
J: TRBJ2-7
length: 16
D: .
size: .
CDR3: CASSSWGALISNEQYF
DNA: TGTGCCAGCAGCTCTTGGGGGGCCCTCATCTCCAACGAGCAGTACTTC

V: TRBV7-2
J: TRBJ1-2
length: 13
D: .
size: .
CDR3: CASSPPGLMGYTF
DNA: TGTGCCAGCAGCCCCCCGGGTCTTATGGGCTACACCTTC